The 26 T cell receptor beta chains presented below share a single source sample, sequenced in a study of T cell responses to AZD1222 COVID-19 vaccine. Measured with immunoSEQ multiplex PCR; TCRdb has only the in-frame clones, and not every one. The data contain some 150,000 clones, around nine tenths of them singletons. The sequencing used peripheral blood, collected 28 days after the second AZD1222 dose. Every receptor here comes from an adult who received the AZD1222 COVID-19 vaccine.

The V call is TRBV6-2 or TRBV6-3, the J call TRBJ2-7; D unclear. V was pared by 0 bases and J by 6 bases, with 3 bases between. The CDR3 has 11 amino acids. The germline V gene has CDR1 MNHEY and CDR2 SVGEGT. CDR3 bases: TGTGCCAGCAGTTACTCCATCGAGCAGTACTTC. Translation gives CASSYSIEQYF.

Regarding this clone: Compared with germline, one end of the junction differs, possibly owing to a read error. V and J are TRBV29-1 and TRBJ2-3, with TRBD2 matching over 7 bases. The CDR3 covers 11 residues. Germline CDR1 is SQVTM and CDR2 is ANQGSEA. CDR3 region: CRCGGMDTQYF. CDR3 nucleotides: TGTAGGTGCGGGGGAATGGATACGCAGTATTTT.

This chain joins TRBV28 and TRBJ1-2; 8 bases align to TRBD1. The CDR3 is 15 amino acids. CDR1 MDHEN and CDR2 SYDVKM come from the germline V gene. After removal of 4 bases from V and 7 bases from J, the junction contained 11 bases not matched to a gene. DNA of the CDR3: TGTGCCAGCAGTTCCCCGGACAGGGAATGGCTTGGCTACACCTTC. Its translation: CASSSPDREWLGYTF.

The chain couples TRBV18 to TRBJ2-1; tentative D call: TRBD2 (5 bases). The V end was cut by 3 bases, the J end by 12 bases, with 12 bases between. The CDR3 is 12 residues long. CDR1 is KGHSH, CDR2 LQKENI, per germline. CDR3 residues: CASSPGIGVQFF. CDR3 nucleotide sequence: TGTGCCAGCTCACCCGGGATTGGTGTGCAGTTCTTC.

The chain carries TRBV7-3 and TRBJ2-3; D might be TRBD1 (5 bases). The CDR3 sequence is 12 residues long. Looked up from germline, CDR1 is SGHTA and CDR2 is FQGTGA. The V end lost 4 bases, the J end lost 7 bases, and 9 bases lay between the germline ends. CDR3 amino acids: CASSSTANTQYF. The CDR3 DNA sequence: TGTGCCAGCAGCTCGACAGCAAATACGCAGTATTTT.

The rearrangement uses TRBV11-3 and TRBJ1-3; D is unclear. Per the germline V gene, CDR1 is SGHNT and CDR2 is YENEEA. V lost 3 bases to trimming and J lost 2 bases, with 5 bases between them. The CDR3 is 13 amino acids. The CDR3 region is CASSFQTGNTIYF. The CDR3 region has the DNA TGTGCCAGCAGCTTCCAGACTGGAAACACCATATATTTT.

The CDR3 bases are TGCGCCAGCAGCCAAGATCCTGGGCCTGAAGCTTTCTTT. Translated: CASSQDPGPEAFF. V and J are TRBV4-1 and TRBJ1-1; no definite D call. The germline CDR1 and CDR2 sequences are MGHRA and YSYEKL. Trimming took off 0 bases at V and 6 bases at J, with 8 bases between the two ends. The CDR3 length is 13 residues.

This clone has a handful of counts. This chain uses TRBV30 with TRBJ2-7; D is perhaps TRBD2 (5 bases). The V and J ends lost 2 bases and 6 bases respectively, with 11 bases between them. CDR1 and CDR2 from the germline V gene are GTSNPN and SVGIG (reference sequence). The CDR3 runs 12 residues. As DNA, the CDR3 is TGTGCCTGGAGTCTAACTGCGGGCGAGCAGTACTTC. This gives the protein CAWSLTAGEQYF.

This sequence joins TRBV6-4 and TRBJ1-2; D unclear. Germline assignment: CDR1 MRHNA and CDR2 SNTAGT. The CDR3 loop spans 13 amino acids. V lost 0 bases, J lost 5 bases, and 7 bases lay in between. CDR3 amino acids: CASSDSGGYGYTF. Written as DNA, the CDR3 is TGTGCCAGCAGTGACTCTGGTGGTTATGGCTACACCTTC.

This clone was detected only once. The CDR3, as DNA: TGTGCCAGCAGCCACGACAGAAGCTATGGCTACACCTTC. Residues: CASSHDRSYGYTF. The gene calls are TRBV3-1 (or the pseudogene TRBV3-2) and TRBJ1-2, with D maybe TRBD1 (5 bases). Deletions cut 3 bases from V and 4 bases from J, with 9 bases between. The CDR3 spans 13 residues. From germline, CDR1 is LGHDT and CDR2 YNNKEL (reference sequence).

The rearrangement uses TRBV2 and TRBJ1-5; tentatively, D is TRBD1 (6 bases). CDR1 is SNHLY and CDR2 is FYNNEI in the germline V gene. The germline V and J ends were trimmed by 6 bases and 5 bases, with 14 bases remaining between them. This CDR3 contains 14 residues. Written as DNA, the CDR3 is TGTGCCAGCAGACAGGGTAGCACTGATCAGCCCCAGCATTTT. Translated, it gives CASRQGSTDQPQHF.

This chain uses TRBV11-2 with TRBJ1-2; the match to TRBD1 covers 7 bases. Germline V CDR1 and CDR2: SGHAT, FQNNGV. With 8 bases clipped from V and 4 bases from J, the junction kept 10 bases outside the gene matches. The CDR3 length is 14 residues. This CDR3 reads CASGVQGDIYGYTF. The CDR3 nucleotides are TGTGCCAGCGGAGTCCAGGGGGATATCTATGGCTACACCTTC.

The V gene is TRBV10-2, the J gene TRBJ1-1; 7 bases match TRBD1. The CDR3 has 12 residues. V gave up 10 bases and J gave up 4 bases; unmatched junction bases: 6. Germline CDR1 WSHSY, CDR2 SAAADI. The CDR3, as DNA: TGCGCCACCAGGGGGGTTTCCACTGAAGCTTTCTTT. It specifies CATRGVSTEAFF.

The gene calls are TRBV18 and TRBJ2-2; D is ambiguous. This CDR3 has 16 amino acids. Trimming shortened V by 2 bases and J by 10 bases, and 20 bases separated the two germline ends. Per germline, CDR1 KGHSH and CDR2 LQKENI. CDR3 DNA sequence: TGTGCCAGCTCACCAATCCTGGCTCAGAAAACGGTGGAGCTGTTTTTT. As protein: CASSPILAQKTVELFF.

Written as DNA, the CDR3 is TGTGCCAGTAGACCCCCAGGGGCCCCATCTAGCACAGATACGCAGTATTTT. This gives the protein CASRPPGAPSSTDTQYF. V gene TRBV19 combines with J gene TRBJ2-3, with D tentatively TRBD1 (6 bases). V was clipped by 6 bases and J by 0 bases, with 19 bases between them. This CDR3 spans 17 amino acids. CDR1 is LNHDA, CDR2 SQIVND, per germline (reference sequence).

The J gene is TRBJ1-5, the V gene TRBV7-2; D not resolved. The germline V gene has CDR1 SGHTA and CDR2 FQGNSA. The CDR3 contains 14 residues. V lost 4 bases to trimming and J lost 1 base, with 8 bases between them. The CDR3 nucleotides read TGTGCCAGCAGCTCAGCTCGGAGCAATCAGCCCCAGCATTTT. Residues: CASSSARSNQPQHF.

The chain uses TRBV7-9 and TRBJ2-7; 10 bases align to TRBD1. The ends lost 5 bases at V and 4 bases at J; junction bases unmatched: 11. Germline CDR1 SEHNR, CDR2 FQNEAQ (reference sequence). The CDR3 runs 16 residues. The CDR3 loop reads CASSILTGGRTYEQYF. CDR3 coding DNA: TGTGCCAGCAGCATCCTGACAGGGGGCCGCACTTACGAGCAGTACTTC.

This clone was picked up a small number of times. V gene TRBV3-1 (or the pseudogene TRBV3-2) combines with J gene TRBJ1-2; no clear D. V shed 3 bases and J shed 0 bases, with 5 bases lying between them. The germline gives CDR1 LGHDT, CDR2 YNNKEL (reference sequence). The CDR3 is made up of 13 amino acids. The CDR3: CASSQNTNYGYTF. In DNA, the CDR3 is TGTGCCAGCAGCCAGAATACTAACTATGGCTACACCTTC.

With respect to this clone: At one boundary the junction diverges from the germline segment, which might be a read error. The V call is TRBV18, the J call TRBJ1-1; 7 nucleotides align to TRBD1. The CDR3 runs 15 residues. Germline values: CDR1 KGHSH, CDR2 LQKENI. The CDR3 sequence: CASSPPRGGNSEAFF. DNA for the CDR3: TGTGCCAGCTCACCACCCAGGGGGGGGAACTCTGAAGCTTTCTTT.

V usage is TRBV5-5 and J usage is TRBJ1-5; 10 positions match TRBD1. Germline CDR1 and CDR2: SGHKS and YYEKEE (reference sequence). This CDR3 contains 18 residues. With V trimmed by 3 bases and J by 2 bases, 11 bases remained unmatched. CDR3 region: CASSSGQGVMVGNQPQHF. CDR3 sequence (DNA): TGTGCCAGCAGCTCCGGACAGGGGGTTATGGTCGGCAATCAGCCCCAGCATTTT.

The rearrangement uses TRBV6-5 and TRBJ1-1; D unresolved. The CDR3 extends over 10 amino acids. The germline V gene has CDR1 MNHEY and CDR2 SVGAGI. V lost 8 bases and J 5 bases, leaving 6 bases between the germline ends. CDR3 sequence: CASGQTEAFF. CDR3 sequence (DNA): TGTGCCAGCGGCCAGACTGAAGCTTTCTTT.

This clone was observed a single time. The rearrangement joins TRBV6-8 to TRBJ1-1, with TRBD1 matching over 9 bases. The CDR3 sequence is 17 residues long. The V segment lost 6 bases and the J segment 2 bases; nucleotides outside the gene matches: 13. CDR1 is MNHGY and CDR2 is SAAAGT in the germline V gene. CDR3 sequence reads: CASRSDRGNIYNTEAFF. As DNA, the CDR3 is TGTGCCAGCAGGTCAGACAGGGGGAACATTTATAACACTGAAGCTTTCTTT.

The rearrangement joins TRBV6-2 or TRBV6-3 to TRBJ2-1, with 10 positions matching TRBD2. V lost 4 bases to trimming and J lost 7 bases; unmatched junction nucleotides: 10. The CDR3 sequence is 16 residues long. CDR1 MNHEY and CDR2 SVGEGT come from the germline V gene. CDR3 coding DNA: TGTGCCAGCAGTTTAGTACGTCTAGCGGGGGAAAATGAGCAGTTCTTC. Translated: CASSLVRLAGENEQFF.

CDR3 loop: CAWSVRGRVNGEKLFF. In DNA form, the CDR3 reads TGTGCCTGGAGTGTTAGAGGCAGGGTCAACGGTGAAAAACTGTTTTTT. The chain combines TRBV30 with TRBJ1-4, with D possibly being TRBD1 (5 bases). The ends were cut back, 0 bases at V and 7 bases at J, with 18 bases in the middle. CDR3 length: 16 residues. CDR1 is GTSNPN, CDR2 SVGIG, per germline (reference sequence).

The CDR3 region is CASSYSGLTLTDTQYF. Here the CDR3 DNA reads TGTGCCAGCAGTTACTCCGGGCTTACGCTCACAGATACGCAGTATTTT. The chain is built from TRBV6-5 and TRBJ2-3; D is undetermined. The CDR3 is 16 residues long. CDR1 MNHEY and CDR2 SVGAGI come from the germline V gene. With 0 bases removed from V and 2 bases from J, the gap between germline ends came to 12 bases.

The rearrangement joins TRBV6-2 or TRBV6-3 to TRBJ1-1; D not resolved. V lost 4 bases, J lost 11 bases, and 20 bases lay in between. The V gene's germline CDR1 is MNHEY and CDR2 SVGEGT. The CDR3 covers 14 residues. The CDR3 reads CASSSPAPGFLAFF. In nucleotides, the CDR3 is TGTGCCAGCAGTTCCCCCGCCCCAGGTTTTCTCGCTTTCTTT.